The present T cell receptor (beta chain) was sequenced within a study of blood T cell repertoires in COVID-19. J gave up 7 bases and V 4 bases, and 19 bases lay outside the gene matches. In germline, CDR1 is SEHNR, CDR2 FQNEAQ (reference sequence). The CDR3 has 18 amino acids. Repertoires were generated with immunoSEQ multiplex PCR, while TCRdb's copy carries only in-frame clones and drops some. The sample lists about 180,000 clones, approximately 90% occurring once. The sequencing input was peripheral blood. This TCR was sampled from a man in his forties or fifties with acute or convalescent COVID-19. The V and J genes are TRBV7-9 and TRBJ1-2, with TRBD1 matching 9 bases. The CDR3, as DNA: TGTGCCAGCAGCTCACTACAAGTGTGGGACAGGGAGTGGTTTGGCTACACCTTC. Translated: CASSSLQVWDREWFGYTF.